Following are 25 T cell receptor beta chains from one sample sequenced in a study of blood T cells in healthy people across ages. For the second PCR, which ran for 7 to 11 cycles, a sample-barcoded 5' primer and a J-beta primer mix were used. TCRdb used MiXCR to reprocess the 5' RACE reads, holding one entry per CDR3 protein. Found here are around 870,000 distinct CDR3 sequences, 29% of them singletons; the top ten hold around 16%. Sequenced: blood. The receptors were sampled from a woman of 80 years or more in good health.

The chain recombines TRBV9 with TRBJ2-3; possible D gene TRBD2, 5 bases. Looked up from germline, CDR1 is SGDLS and CDR2 is YYNGEE. V was clipped by 4 bases and J by 2 bases, with 17 bases between them. This CDR3 has 16 residues. The CDR3 DNA reads as TGTGCCAGCAGCCAAGAGAAGCGGCGCTACACAGATACGCAGTATTTT. This codes for CASSQEKRRYTDTQYF.

The CDR3 sequence is CASSSRTGKSYEQYF. CDR3 nucleotides: TGTGCCAGCAGCTCCCGGACAGGGAAATCCTACGAGCAGTACTTC. The gene calls are TRBV7-9 and TRBJ2-7, with 8 nucleotides matching TRBD1. CDR3 length equals 15 residues. Germline CDR1 and CDR2: SEHNR and FQNEAQ (reference sequence). V shed 4 bases and J 1 base; nucleotides not matched to a gene: 6.

CDR3 protein: CASSSLRRSSGRVHEQFF. CDR3 nucleotide sequence: TGTGCCAGCAGCTCGCTCCGCCGGAGTAGCGGGAGGGTGCATGAGCAGTTCTTC. The rearrangement links TRBV11-2 to TRBJ2-1, with 11 bases aligning to TRBD2. Per the germline V gene, CDR1 is SGHAT and CDR2 is FQNNGV. This CDR3 spans 18 amino acids. The junction had 16 bases not matched to a gene; V was cut back by 4 bases and J by 8 bases.

The chain links TRBV7-2 to TRBJ2-6; TRBD1 might be the D (5 bases). The CDR3 has 15 amino acids. Germline values: CDR1 SGHTA, CDR2 FQGNSA. Trimming removed 8 bases at V and 0 bases at J, with 11 bases between. In DNA, the CDR3 is TGTGCCAGCGCGATCGACAGCTCTGGGGCCAACGTCCTGACTTTC. Translation: CASAIDSSGANVLTF.

This clonotype occurred a few times. This chain joins TRBV6-2 or TRBV6-3 and TRBJ1-1, with D uncertain. V lost 5 bases, J lost 2 bases, and 9 bases lay in between. Germline CDR1 is MNHEY and CDR2 is SVGEGT. The CDR3 covers 13 residues. CDR3 amino acids: CASSPPFNTEAFF. CDR3 bases: TGTGCCAGCAGTCCCCCATTTAACACTGAAGCTTTCTTT.

On this clonotype: The conserved phenylalanine or tryptophan is not found at the CDR3 terminus, so this likely reflects a read error. The chain recombines TRBV7-2 with TRBJ2-1; 7 bases are a match to TRBD1. This CDR3 has 15 residues. The V gene's germline CDR1 is SGHTA and CDR2 FQGNSA. Trimming at V came to 5 bases and at J to 4 bases, leaving 8 bases not matched to a gene. The CDR3 region is CASSVAGTDYNEQFS. The CDR3 DNA reads TGTGCCAGCAGCGTGGCCGGGACAGATTACAATGAGCAGTTCTCC.

The V and J genes are TRBV4-3 and TRBJ2-1; D unresolved. There are 17 residues in the CDR3. The V gene lost 0 bases and the J gene lost 8 bases, with 20 bases spanning the gap. From germline, CDR1 is LGHNA and CDR2 YSLEER. CDR3 coding DNA: TGCGCCAGCAGCCAAGAAGTCGGAGCCCTCACCGTCTATGAGCAGTTCTTC. The encoded protein is CASSQEVGALTVYEQFF.

This clonotype was recorded many times. A read error may produce the germline difference seen at one junction end. This chain joins TRBV5-1 and TRBJ1-5; the D is unclear. Looked up from germline, CDR1 is SGHRS and CDR2 is YFSETQ. This CDR3 comprises 14 residues. CDR3 in amino acids: CASSLVPGNQPQHF. The CDR3 DNA follows: TGTGCCAGCAGCTTAGTACCCGGGAATCAGCCCCAGCATTTT.

The chain joins TRBV2 to TRBJ1-6, with TRBD1 identical over 8 bases. CDR3 length: 14 residues. Germline loops: CDR1 SNHLY, CDR2 FYNNEI. Trimming at V came to 4 bases and at J to 10 bases, leaving 6 bases not matched to a gene. The CDR3 here is CASSAQGALSPLHF. CDR3 nucleotide sequence: TGTGCCAGCAGTGCGCAGGGGGCCCTCTCACCCCTCCACTTT.

This clonotype has just one count. The chain has TRBV20-1 and TRBJ2-5; TRBD2 aligns across 9 bases. The CDR3 extends over 16 amino acids. Germline-derived CDR1 and CDR2 are DFQATT and SNEGSKA (reference sequence). V trimming: 1 base; J trimming: 0 bases; junction bases outside the gene matches: 6. The CDR3 nucleotides read TGCAGTGCTAGAGGAGCTAGCGGGGAGTACCAAGAGACCCAGTACTTC. Its protein is CSARGASGEYQETQYF.

V and J are TRBV19 and TRBJ1-1, with D possibly matching TRBD1 (5 bases). Per the germline V gene, CDR1 is LNHDA and CDR2 is SQIVND (reference sequence). V lost 2 bases and J 7 bases, leaving 17 bases between the germline ends. This CDR3 has 15 amino acids. The CDR3 DNA is TGTGCCAGTAGTATAATGGGGGACGGGACCAGTGAAGCTTTCTTT. Protein: CASSIMGDGTSEAFF.

Details on this clonotype: This may stem from a read error, because a much larger clone lies one nucleotide away. The CDR3 coding sequence is TGTGCCAGCAGTTTCCCAGCCCCAACCCAGTTCTTC. It is translated as CASSFPAPTQFF. This chain uses TRBV6-2 or TRBV6-3 with TRBJ2-1; the D is unclear. The CDR3 has 12 residues. In germline, CDR1 is MNHEY, CDR2 SVGEGT. The V and J ends lost 4 bases and 13 bases respectively, with 14 bases between them.

This clonotype was counted once. Mismatch with germline at one junction end may stem from a read error. This sequence joins TRBV28 and TRBJ2-7; D may be TRBD1 or TRBD2 (5 bases each). Germline V gene data show CDR1 as MDHEN and CDR2 as SYDVKM. The CDR3 is 12 residues long. The DNA for the CDR3 is TGTGCCATCAGTGGGGACCTGAGAGAACAGTACTTC. It translates to CAISGDLREQYF.

This clonotype showed up just a few times. The V gene is TRBV7-6, the J gene TRBJ1-1; 9 bases fit TRBD1. The CDR3 extends over 16 amino acids. Germline V gene data show CDR1 as SGHVS and CDR2 as FNYEAQ. V shed 5 bases, J shed 6 bases, and the junction held 13 bases outside the gene matches. The DNA of the CDR3 is TGTGCCAGCAGCCGTTCTCCGGGACAGGGCATTTCTGAAGCTTTCTTT. Protein sequence: CASSRSPGQGISEAFF. Combining the CDR3 with reference TRBV7-6 and TRBJ1-1 gives the whole variable domain GAGVSQSPRYKVTKRGQDVALRCDPISGHVSLYWYRQALGQGPEFLTYFNYEAQQDKSGLPNDRFSAERPEGSISTLTIQRTEQRDSAMYRCASSRSPGQGISEAFFGQGTRLTVV.

This clonotype was picked up a small number of times. The DNA of the CDR3 is TGCAGCGCCAGCCCGGGGGTAGCGCTAGGTGGTGGGGAGCTGTTTTTT. Protein: CSASPGVALGGGELFF. The chain carries TRBV29-1 and TRBJ2-2; a weak D match, TRBD2 (6 bases). V gave up 7 bases and J gave up 8 bases, with 26 bases separating them. The germline V gene has CDR1 SQVTM and CDR2 ANQGSEA. This CDR3 is 16 amino acids long.

There are many counts of this clonotype. This chain uses TRBV7-2 with TRBJ2-1; no clear D gene. The germline gives CDR1 SGHTA, CDR2 FQGNSA. CDR3 length: 14 residues. With 3 bases removed from V and 2 bases from J, the gap between germline ends came to 8 bases. The CDR3 is CASSFGGTYNEQFF. CDR3 sequence (DNA): TGTGCCAGCAGCTTTGGCGGAACCTACAATGAGCAGTTCTTC. Filled out from reference TRBV7-2 and TRBJ2-1, the complete variable domain reads GAGVSQSPSNKVTEKGKDVELRCDPISGHTALYWYRQSLGQGLEFLIYFQGNSAPDKSGLPSDRFSAERTGGSVSTLTIQRTQQEDSAVYLCASSFGGTYNEQFFGPGTRLTVL.

This clonotype was seen a single time. A read error may be the cause here, since a much bigger clone is one base away. CDR3: CASCRASGRDTQYF. The CDR3 coding sequence is TGTGCCAGCTGTAGGGCTAGTGGTCGTGATACGCAGTATTTT. V and J are TRBV5-5 and TRBJ2-3; D call uncertain. Germline V gives CDR1 SGHKS, CDR2 YYEKEE (reference sequence). The CDR3 extends over 14 amino acids. Trimming left V 7 bases short and J 6 bases short, with 18 bases between.

In this sample, this clonotype turned up many times. This rearrangement joins TRBV27 to TRBJ1-2; TRBD1 agrees at 7 bases. This CDR3 is built from 12 residues. The ends lost 8 bases at V and 3 bases at J; junction bases unmatched: 3. The germline V gene encodes CDR1 MNHEY and CDR2 SMNVEV (reference sequence). In DNA form, the CDR3 reads TGTGCCAGCGGGGGGACAGACTATGGCTACACCTTC. It specifies CASGGTDYGYTF.

The chain has TRBV18 and TRBJ2-7, with D perhaps matching TRBD1 (6 bases). This CDR3 spans 16 amino acids. V was cut by 2 bases and J by 12 bases, with 26 bases left in between. The germline gives CDR1 KGHSH, CDR2 LQKENI. DNA for the CDR3: TGTGCCAGCTCACCAAAGGGACATAAATCCCTCTACGTGCGGTACTTC. Its translation is CASSPKGHKSLYVRYF.

As for this clonotype: With a much larger clone just one base away, this may be a read error. The rearrangement links TRBV20-1 to TRBJ2-7; 9 nucleotides match TRBD1. The J call may be faulty, since TRBJ2-5 better matches the DNA end. The CDR3 is made up of 15 amino acids. Per the germline V gene, CDR1 is DFQATT and CDR2 is SNEGSKA (reference sequence). The CDR3, as DNA: TGCAGTGCTAGCAACGACAGGGGGTTTCAAGGGACCCAGTACTTC. It specifies CSASNDRGFQGTQYF.

Turning to this clonotype: A much bigger clone sits one base away, suggesting this may be a read error. The chain links TRBV9 to TRBJ2-5; 11 nucleotides line up with TRBD2. The CDR3 covers 14 residues. Germline CDR1 and CDR2: SGDLS and YYNGEE. V lost 4 bases, J lost 11 bases, and 10 bases stayed unmatched. The CDR3 reads CASSPLVAGGRQYF. CDR3 bases: TGTGCCAGCAGCCCCCTTGTAGCGGGGGGGCGGCAGTACTTC.

This clonotype was observed a handful of times. The V gene is TRBV12-3 or TRBV12-4, the J gene TRBJ1-2; possibly TRBD1 for D (6 bases). The CDR3 consists of 13 residues. Trimming took off 5 bases at V and 3 bases at J, with 10 bases between the two ends. CDR3: CASSGQNHYGYTF. The CDR3, as DNA: TGTGCCAGCAGTGGACAGAATCACTATGGCTACACCTTC.

This chain's CDR3 is CASSLGVLAGGETQYF. The CDR3 DNA reads as TGTGCCAGCAGTTTGGGTGTCCTAGCGGGAGGAGAGACCCAGTACTTC. This chain links TRBV12-3 or TRBV12-4 with TRBJ2-5, with 11 bases aligning to TRBD2. V lost 3 bases and J lost 4; bases outside the gene matches: 7. CDR3 length: 16 amino acids.

V and J are TRBV24-1 and TRBJ2-1; D is perhaps TRBD1 (6 bases). This CDR3 contains 16 residues. The germline V and J ends were trimmed by 4 bases and 5 bases, with 17 bases remaining between them. Looked up from germline, CDR1 is KGHDR and CDR2 is SFDVKD. CDR3 region: CATSDTTGRVDNEQFF. For the CDR3, the DNA is TGTGCCACCAGTGACACTACAGGGCGTGTTGACAATGAGCAGTTCTTC.

This clonotype was recorded at least ten times. The chain is built from TRBV20-1 and TRBJ2-3; D remains ambiguous. The germline V gene has CDR1 DFQATT and CDR2 SNEGSKA (reference sequence). Trimming left V 4 bases short and J 5 bases short, with 7 bases between. This CDR3 comprises 11 residues. The CDR3 is CSATNLDTQYF. In DNA, the CDR3 is TGCAGTGCTACTAATTTAGATACGCAGTATTTT.